These T cell receptor beta chains were read from a single sample in a study of human T cells and chemical hapten exposure. TCRdb redid the calling of the RACE reads with MiXCR, one entry per CDR3 protein. The table shows roughly 100,000 distinct CDR3 sequences, with around 35% occurring only once. This specimen was whole blood, taken in connection with sensitization to the hapten diphenylcyclopropenone (DPC). These TCRs come from a man aged 35 to 55 with alopecia areata. Some clones in this sample may be carry-over from other donors' samples. CDR3s include the opening cysteine and the closing phenylalanine or tryptophan. The D gene is left open where the match is weak. Clone size, where shown, is once, few, many, or a class for clones that have expanded.

>NA|TRBJ1-1|NA|TRBV14
TGTGCCAGCAGCCAGGCACAGGGACCTTTCACTGAAGCTTTCTTT
CASSQAQGPFTEAFF
>NA|TRBJ1-4|few|TRBV18
TGTGCCAGCTCACCACCGGTCAGGGCAGGTGGTGAAAAACTGTTTTTT
CASSPPVRAGGEKLFF
>TRBD2|TRBJ2-7|NA|TRBV6-5
TGTGCCAGCAGTTACGGAGCGGGGCTAGAGCAGTACTTC
CASSYGAGLEQYF
>NA|TRBJ2-3|few|TRBV29-1
TGCAGCGGGGGGGGCGATACGCAGTATTTT
CSGGGDTQYF
>NA|TRBJ2-1|few|TRBV4-3
TGCGCCAGCAGCCAAGACGTCTTCCGCTACAATGAGCAGTTCTTC
CASSQDVFRYNEQFF
>TRBD2|TRBJ2-3|NA|TRBV7-2
TGTGCCAGCAGCCCACTGGCGGGGAGGGCAGATACGCAGTATTTT
CASSPLAGRADTQYF
>NA|TRBJ2-2|few|TRBV6-5
TGTGCCAGCAGCTCGGGACTTACCACCGGGGAGCTGTTTTTT
CASSSGLTTGELFF
>TRBD2|TRBJ2-1|NA|TRBV29-1
TGCAGCGCGCGGGAGACCCCCTACAATGAGCAGTTCTTC
CSARETPYNEQFF
>NA|TRBJ2-3|few|TRBV21-1
TGTGCCAGCATCTCAAATGGTCGTCCTAGCGGGAGGATTTATACGCAGTATTTT
CASISNGRPSGRIYTQYF
>TRBD2|TRBJ2-5|few|TRBV24-1
TGTGCCACCAGTGATTATATGCTAGCGGGAGGCGAGACCCAGTACTTC
CATSDYMLAGGETQYF
>NA|TRBJ1-1|NA|TRBV4-1
TGCGCCAGCAGCCAAGATCCTCAGGTCGCTGAAGCTTTCTTT
CASSQDPQVAEAFF
>NA|TRBJ1-1|NA|TRBV7-6
TGTGCCAGCAGCATCCCTACAGCGGGCACTGAAGCTTTCTTT
CASSIPTAGTEAFF
>TRBD2|TRBJ2-3|few|TRBV6-2/TRBV6-3
TGTGCCAGCAGGCACAGAACTAGCGGGACAGATACGCAGTATTTT
CASRHRTSGTDTQYF
>NA|TRBJ2-1|few|TRBV2
TGTGCCACCGACCCTAGTACTGAGCAGTTCTTC
CATDPSTEQFF
>NA|TRBJ2-3|few|TRBV6-5
TGTGCCAGCAGTTACCCCGGCACAGATACGCAGTATTTT
CASSYPGTDTQYF
>TRBD2|TRBJ2-3|NA|TRBV5-1
TGCGCCAGCAGCTTGGCCTCTAGCGGGAGCCCCACAGATACGCAGTATTTT
CASSLASSGSPTDTQYF
>NA|TRBJ2-2|few|TRBV24-1
TGTGCCACCAGTGATTTGCAAGGCGGGGAGCTGTTTTTT
CATSDLQGGELFF
>TRBD1|TRBJ2-3|few|TRBV2
TGTGCCAGCAGCGTAACAGGGGGCACAGATACGCAGTATTTT
CASSVTGGTDTQYF
>NA|TRBJ2-5|NA|TRBV11-1
TGTGCCAGCAGCTCTGGACTGAAAGAGACCCAGTACTTC
CASSSGLKETQYF
>NA|TRBJ1-1|NA|TRBV12-3/TRBV12-4
TGTGCCAGCAGTTTATGGCAGAACACTGAAGCTTTCTTT
CASSLWQNTEAFF
>NA|TRBJ2-3|NA|TRBV12-3/TRBV12-4
TGTGCCAGCAGTCCCCTCCGGACAGATACGCAGTATTTT
CASSPLRTDTQYF
>TRBD2|TRBJ2-5|once|TRBV7-2
TGTGCCAGCAGCTTACCGCTCCTAGCGGGAGGTCCCAGTACGGTTAAGACCCAGTACTTC
CASSLPLLAGGPSTVKTQYF
>TRBD1|TRBJ2-7|NA|TRBV20-1
TGCAGTGCTACTCACCGGGACAGCTTCTACGAGCAGTACTTC
CSATHRDSFYEQYF
>NA|TRBJ2-7|NA|TRBV7-2
TGTGCCAGCAGCCCGACCCGACAGGTGCCCTACGAGCAGTACTTC
CASSPTRQVPYEQYF
>TRBD1|TRBJ2-5|few|TRBV29-1
TGCAGCGTCAGGGACAGAGAGACCCAGTACTTC
CSVRDRETQYF
>NA|TRBJ1-2|NA|TRBV10-3
TGTGCCATCAGAGCCTATGGCTACACCTTC
CAIRAYGYTF
>NA|TRBJ1-5|NA|TRBV20-1
TGCAGTGCTAGAGAAGGGGAACCCCAGCCCCAGCATTTT
CSAREGEPQPQHF
>TRBD1|TRBJ1-1|NA|TRBV28
TGTGCCAGCAGTCGAGCGACAGGGGGGTACACTGAAGCTTTCTTT
CASSRATGGYTEAFF
>NA|TRBJ2-3|few|TRBV7-2
TGTGCCAGCAGCTTGGGGGGAAGGGGTCGGACAGATACGCAGTATTTT
CASSLGGRGRTDTQYF
>NA|TRBJ2-1|NA|TRBV24-1
TGTGCCACCAGTGATTTGCCAGAGCTGTCGAACTACAATGAGCAGTTCTTC
CATSDLPELSNYNEQFF
>TRBD2|TRBJ2-5|NA|TRBV24-1
TGTGCCACCAGTGAGGAATTTAGCGGGGAGACCCAGTACTTC
CATSEEFSGETQYF
>NA|TRBJ2-3|NA|TRBV7-2
TGTGCCAGCAGCTTAGTCAACGTCCGGGAGCGCACAGATACGCAGTATTTT
CASSLVNVRERTDTQYF
>NA|TRBJ2-1|NA|TRBV5-1
TGCGCCAGCAGCTTGGCCCTAGCGAGTTACAATGAGCAGTTCTTC
CASSLALASYNEQFF
>TRBD1|TRBJ2-3|NA|TRBV27
TGTGCCAGCAGTTTTAACAGGGGAACAGATACGCAGTATTTT
CASSFNRGTDTQYF
>TRBD1|TRBJ1-6|few|TRBV29-1
TGCAGCGCCCTGCTTGGACAGGGAGGATCACCCCTCCACTTT
CSALLGQGGSPLHF
>TRBD2|TRBJ2-7|NA|TRBV5-1
TGCGCCAGCAGTATCGGACTAGCCCCGAGCTCCTACGAGCAGTACTTC
CASSIGLAPSSYEQYF
>NA|TRBJ1-3|few|TRBV28
TGTGCCAGCAGTTTCGGGGGGGGCCCATACTCTGGAAACACCATATATTTT
CASSFGGGPYSGNTIYF
>NA|TRBJ1-5|NA|TRBV12-3/TRBV12-4
TGTGCCAGCAGTTTACCGGGTAGCAATCAGCCCCAGCATTTT
CASSLPGSNQPQHF
>NA|TRBJ2-3|NA|TRBV25-1
TGTGCCAGCAGTGAATCCAGGAGTCTCCCGGCAGATACGCAGTATTTT
CASSESRSLPADTQYF
>NA|TRBJ1-1|NA|TRBV3-1
TGTGCCAGCAGCCAGCGCCAGGGTAACACTGAAGCTTTCTTT
CASSQRQGNTEAFF
>NA|TRBJ1-4|NA|TRBV7-9
TGTGCCAGCAGCTCCAAGGGACACCTAAGTGAAACTAATGAAAAACTGTTTTTT
CASSSKGHLSETNEKLFF
>NA|TRBJ2-7|NA|TRBV27
TGTGCCAGCAGTTTAAGCCCCAACACCTACGAGCAGTACTTC
CASSLSPNTYEQYF
>TRBD1|TRBJ2-3|NA|TRBV5-1
TGCGCCAGCAGCTTGGGGGACAGGCTTTCGTCTGATACGCAGTATTTT
CASSLGDRLSSDTQYF
>NA|TRBJ2-6|few|TRBV7-2
TGTGCCAGCAGCTTTACTAGGGCTTCTGGGGCCAACGTCCTGACTTTC
CASSFTRASGANVLTF
>TRBD2|TRBJ2-3|NA|TRBV13
TGTGCCAGCAGCTTAGTGCGGGAGTTTACAGATACGCAGTATTTT
CASSLVREFTDTQYF
>TRBD2|TRBJ2-3|once|TRBV6-5
TGTGCCAGCAGTTACCAACTTTTGCGGGAGGGAGATACGCAGTATTTT
CASSYQLLREGDTQYF
>TRBD1|TRBJ2-7|NA|TRBV29-1
TGCAGCGTTGAAGATCCAGGGGGCGCTGGATACGAGCAGTACTTC
CSVEDPGGAGYEQYF
>NA|TRBJ1-1|few|TRBV5-1
TGCGCCAGCAGCTTGGCCAACGGGTACACTGAAGCTTTCTTT
CASSLANGYTEAFF